The T cell receptor (beta chain) described here comes from a study of cytomegalovirus exposure and HLA in healthy donors. In the case of this clone: Its specificity is unknown.

Germline values: CDR1 MNHEY, CDR2 SMNVEV (reference sequence). This CDR3 contains 15 residues. Trimming at V came to 3 bases and at J to 3 bases, leaving 7 bases not matched to a gene. PCR amplification relied on 60 Vbeta primers (plus 13 Jbeta primers). Clones were read by immunoSEQ multiplex PCR, and TCRdb kept only the in-frame ones, dropping some. This table holds 150,000 to 250,000 clones, 70% to 90% found once. The study's findings and limits: Presence/absence analyses took donor sequencing depth as roughly uniform. The investigators catalogued 150 to 200 TCR beta chains as cytomegalovirus-associated.

Sequencing used PBMCs. The TCR sequence derives from a woman in her fifties or sixties in good health and CMV-seronegative. This chain connects TRBV27 to TRBJ1-2; 7 bases are a match to TRBD1. The CDR3 reads CASSFTGTDYYGYTF. The CDR3 nucleotides are TGTGCCAGCAGTTTCACCGGGACAGACTACTATGGCTACACCTTC.